This T cell receptor (beta chain) was profiled in a study of blood T cell repertoires in COVID-19. Study-wide background: The United States, Italy and Spain were the sources of the acute and convalescent COVID-19 samples. Sources were T cells, B-cell-depleted T cells, or PBMCs; the material itself was cDNA or gDNA.

As processed by the authors: Quantification of nucleated cells was approximated via reference gene primer amplification. The data were produced by immunoSEQ multiplex PCR, yet TCRdb's version contains in-frame clones alone and is incomplete. The V and J calls and clone size come from that table; D and trimming were worked out from the DNA. The data show 200,000 or so clones, around four fifths seen once. The V end was cut by 3 bases, the J end by 2 bases, with 20 bases between. Germline V gene sequence: CDR1 MDHEN, CDR2 SYDVKM. CDR3 length: 17 amino acids. The receptor was isolated from a woman in her twenties or thirties with acute or convalescent COVID-19. The specimen sequenced was peripheral blood. The chain employs TRBV28 and TRBJ2-7, with D maybe TRBD1 (6 bases). CDR3 residues: CASSFGYLGQQTYEQYF. Here the CDR3 DNA reads TGTGCCAGCAGTTTTGGGTATCTAGGACAGCAGACCTACGAGCAGTACTTC.